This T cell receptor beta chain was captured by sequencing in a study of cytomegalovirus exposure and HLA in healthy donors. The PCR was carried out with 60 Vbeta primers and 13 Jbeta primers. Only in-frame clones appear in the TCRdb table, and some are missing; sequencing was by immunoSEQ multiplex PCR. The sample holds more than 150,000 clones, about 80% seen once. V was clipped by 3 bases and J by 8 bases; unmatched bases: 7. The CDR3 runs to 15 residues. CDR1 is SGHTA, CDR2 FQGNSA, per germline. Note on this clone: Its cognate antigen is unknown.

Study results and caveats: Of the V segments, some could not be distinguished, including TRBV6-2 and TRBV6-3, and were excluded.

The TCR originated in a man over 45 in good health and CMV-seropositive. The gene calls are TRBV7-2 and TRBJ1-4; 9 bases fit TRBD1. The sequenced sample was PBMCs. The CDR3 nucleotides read TGTGCCAGCAGCTTTTCCGGGACAGGGCGCGAAAAACTGTTTTTT. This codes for CASSFSGTGREKLFF.